The subject of this entry is one T cell receptor beta chain. These data are taken from a study of OX40 agonist ivuxolimab in advanced cancers. Data came from immunoSEQ multiplex PCR; TCRdb stores just in-frame clones and leaves some out. The sample includes 60,000 to 95,000 clones, roughly 87% of them seen just once. Deletions cut 0 bases from V and 3 bases from J, with 14 bases between. This CDR3 is 16 amino acids long. CDR1 and CDR2 from the germline V gene are SEHNR and FQNEAQ (reference sequence). The J gene is TRBJ1-2, the V gene TRBV7-9; D is uncertain. This receptor was obtained from an adult with an advanced solid tumor such as melanoma, head and neck, liver or kidney cancer. The starting material was CD4+ or CD8+ T cells sorted from blood, obtained in a trial of the OX40 agonist ivuxolimab. CDR3 in DNA: TGTGCCAGCAGCTTAGCGCAGATTCCTACGCACTATGGCTACACCTTC. This codes for CASSLAQIPTHYGYTF.